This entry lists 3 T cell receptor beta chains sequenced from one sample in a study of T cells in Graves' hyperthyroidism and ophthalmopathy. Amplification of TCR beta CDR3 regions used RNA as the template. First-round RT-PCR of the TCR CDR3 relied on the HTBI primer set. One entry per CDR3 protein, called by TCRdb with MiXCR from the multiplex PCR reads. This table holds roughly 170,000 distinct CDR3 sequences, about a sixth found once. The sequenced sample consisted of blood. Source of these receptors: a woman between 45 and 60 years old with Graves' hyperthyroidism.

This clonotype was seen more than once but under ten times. Here the CDR3 reads CASSIPLAGGLYTQYF. The CDR3 region has the DNA TGTGCCAGCAGCATCCCACTAGCGGGGGGGCTTTATACGCAGTATTTT. The J gene is TRBJ2-3, the V gene TRBV9; TRBD2 aligns across 13 bases. The CDR3 is made up of 16 amino acids. V trimming: 4 bases; J trimming: 7 bases; junction bases outside the gene matches: 9. Germline V CDR1 and CDR2: SGDLS, YYNGEE.

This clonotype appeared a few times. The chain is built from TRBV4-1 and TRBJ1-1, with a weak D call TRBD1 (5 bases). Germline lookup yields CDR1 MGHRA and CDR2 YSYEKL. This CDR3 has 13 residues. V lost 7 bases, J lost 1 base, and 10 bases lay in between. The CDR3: CASTAGGNTEAFF. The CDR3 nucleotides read TGCGCCAGCACGGCGGGGGGGAACACTGAAGCTTTCTTT.

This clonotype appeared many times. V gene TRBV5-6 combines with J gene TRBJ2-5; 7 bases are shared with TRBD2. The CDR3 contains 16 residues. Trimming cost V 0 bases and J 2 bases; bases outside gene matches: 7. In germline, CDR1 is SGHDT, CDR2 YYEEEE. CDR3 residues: CASSLGAGRAQETQYF. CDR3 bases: TGTGCCAGCAGCTTGGGAGCGGGGAGAGCTCAAGAGACCCAGTACTTC. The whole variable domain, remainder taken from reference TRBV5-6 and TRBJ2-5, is DAGVTQSPTHLIKTRGQQVTLRCSPKSGHDTVSWYQQALGQGPQFIFQYYEEEERQRGNFPDRFSGHQFPNYSSELNVNALLLGDSALYLCASSLGAGRAQETQYFGPGTRLLVL.